One sample yielded the 13 T cell receptor beta chains listed below, sequenced in a study of vaccination and CD4 T cells after COVID-19. Cultured CD4+ T cell DNA underwent sequencing with the Oncomine TCR Beta short-read assay. TCRdb re-called the PCR reads with MiXCR, one entry per CDR3 protein. The repertoire holds 15,000 to 20,000 distinct CDR3 sequences, with 50% as singletons. Treatment here: approximately nine-day PBMC culture with coronavirus spike peptide pools or control peptides (ViraFEST assay). Their recognized antigens are unknown. Material for sequencing was CD4+ T cells from blood, cultured in vitro. The receptors originated from a human donor who had recovered from COVID-19.

This clonotype appeared once. V is TRBV5-1 and J is TRBJ2-7; tentative D call: TRBD2 (6 bases). Looked up from germline, CDR1 is SGHRS and CDR2 is YFSETQ. V was shortened by 0 bases and J by 6 bases, with 13 bases between the two germline ends. The CDR3 covers 14 residues. CDR3 protein: CASSLGLELSEQYF. CDR3 in DNA: TGCGCCAGCAGCTTGGGACTAGAACTTTCCGAGCAGTACTTC.

There are a few counts of this clonotype. The chain employs TRBV25-1 and TRBJ1-1; D gene ambiguous. V dropped 6 bases and J dropped 3 bases, with 17 bases sitting between them. The CDR3 spans 15 residues. Germline V CDR1 and CDR2: MGHDK, SYGVNS. Here the CDR3 reads CASRDAKGADTEAFF. The CDR3 DNA is TGTGCCAGCAGAGACGCCAAGGGTGCGGACACTGAAGCTTTCTTT. The full variable domain, rest sourced from reference TRBV25-1 and TRBJ1-1, is EADIYQTPRYLVIGTGKKITLECSQTMGHDKMYWYQQDPGMELHLIHYSYGVNSTEKGDLSSESTVSRIRTEHFPLTLESARPSHTSQYLCASRDAKGADTEAFFGQGTRLTVV.

This clonotype has a handful of counts. This rearrangement joins TRBV20-1 to TRBJ2-4, with D hard to call. The CDR3 loop spans 13 amino acids. Germline CDR1 DFQATT, CDR2 SNEGSKA (reference sequence). The V end was cut by 3 bases, the J end by 8 bases, with 14 bases between. CDR3 loop: CSARIDPEDIQYF. CDR3 sequence (DNA): TGCAGTGCTAGGATAGACCCCGAGGACATTCAGTACTTC.

In this sample, this clonotype turned up a few times. The chain carries TRBV20-1 and TRBJ1-1; 10 bases match TRBD1. The CDR3 length is 15 residues. The germline V gene has CDR1 DFQATT and CDR2 SNEGSKA (reference sequence). The V segment lost 6 bases and the J segment 1 base; nucleotides outside the gene matches: 8. The CDR3 nucleotides read TGCAGTGCCCCAAGGACAGGGGGACGGAACACTGAAGCTTTCTTT. Its translation: CSAPRTGGRNTEAFF.

This clonotype has just a few counts. The chain is built from TRBV27 and TRBJ2-7; TRBD2 agrees at 7 bases. The ends lost 6 bases at V and 5 bases at J; junction bases unmatched: 10. The length of the CDR3 is 14 residues. Per the germline V gene, CDR1 is MNHEY and CDR2 is SMNVEV (reference sequence). CDR3 region: CASRWGEGVNEQYF. CDR3 coding DNA: TGTGCCAGCAGGTGGGGGGAGGGTGTGAACGAGCAGTACTTC.

The chain uses TRBV28 and TRBJ2-6; 8 bases map to TRBD1. J gave up 0 bases and V 6 bases, and 7 bases lay outside the gene matches. This CDR3 region has 17 residues. Germline CDR1 is MDHEN and CDR2 is SYDVKM. CDR3: CASRRDRLSSGANVLTF. CDR3 nucleotide sequence: TGTGCCAGCAGGCGGGACAGGTTGTCCTCTGGGGCCAACGTCCTGACTTTC.

This clonotype was seen just once. V usage is TRBV19 and J usage is TRBJ2-6, with D perhaps assigned TRBD1 or TRBD2 (5 bases each). This CDR3 contains 20 residues. V was cut by 5 bases and J by 0 bases, with 23 bases left in between. The germline V gene has CDR1 LNHDA and CDR2 SQIVND (reference sequence). CDR3 sequence (DNA): TGTGCCAGTAGTTCCGCCACAGGAATGATAACTAGCTCTGGGGCCAACGTCCTGACTTTC. It specifies CASSSATGMITSSGANVLTF. The entire variable domain, with the rest obtained from reference TRBV19 and TRBJ2-6, is as follows: DGGITQSPKYLFRKEGQNVTLSCEQNLNHDAMYWYRQDPGQGLRLIYYSQIVNDFQKGDIAEGYSVSREKKESFPLTVTSAQKNPTAFYLCASSSATGMITSSGANVLTFGAGSRLTVL.

The chain recombines TRBV5-4 with TRBJ2-5; D unresolved. The V end lost 2 bases, the J end lost 0 bases, and 11 bases lay between the germline ends. This CDR3 has 15 residues. The V gene's germline CDR1 is SGHNT and CDR2 YYREEE (reference sequence). The CDR3 spells CASSFGWSNQETQYF. CDR3 coding DNA: TGTGCCAGCAGCTTTGGGTGGTCCAACCAAGAGACCCAGTACTTC.

This clonotype occurred a few times. This chain joins TRBV27 and TRBJ2-7, with TRBD2 matching 10 bases. The V and J ends lost 6 bases and 4 bases, in that order; junction bases with no gene match: 0. From germline, CDR1 is MNHEY and CDR2 SMNVEV (reference sequence). CDR3 length: 12 residues. The chain's CDR3 is CASRGLAYEQYF. CDR3 nucleotide sequence: TGTGCCAGCAGGGGACTAGCGTACGAGCAGTACTTC.

The gene calls are TRBV11-2 and TRBJ2-5; the match to TRBD2 covers 9 bases. V shed 0 bases and J 4 bases; nucleotides not matched to a gene: 18. The CDR3 is made up of 20 amino acids. CDR1 is SGHAT and CDR2 is FQNNGV in the germline V gene. As DNA, the CDR3 is TGTGCCAGCAGCTTAGATGGCCTCCTCGTGGGGCTAGCGGGAAGAGAGACCCAGTACTTC. Translating it yields CASSLDGLLVGLAGRETQYF.

This chain joins TRBV11-2 and TRBJ2-1; 12 nucleotides align to TRBD2. The CDR3 length is 15 residues. Germline trimming cut 3 bases from V and 4 bases from J; bases unmatched to any gene: 1. Germline V gene lookup returns CDR1 SGHAT and CDR2 FQNNGV. The CDR3, as DNA: TGTGCCAGCAGCTTTACTAGCGGGGGGTACAATGAGCAGTTCTTC. Translation gives CASSFTSGGYNEQFF.

The gene calls are TRBV7-3 and TRBJ2-1; 8 positions match TRBD1. This CDR3 region has 15 residues. V shed 5 bases, J shed 7 bases, and the junction held 10 bases outside the gene matches. Per germline, CDR1 SGHTA and CDR2 FQGTGA. CDR3 region: CASSPTGTGTNEQFF. The CDR3 coding sequence is TGTGCCAGCAGCCCCACCGGGACAGGAACGAATGAGCAGTTCTTC.

This clonotype was seen a few times. The chain combines TRBV25-1 with TRBJ2-4; D call uncertain. V lost 4 bases and J 0 bases, leaving 10 bases between the germline ends. There are 15 residues in the CDR3. The V gene's germline CDR1 is MGHDK and CDR2 SYGVNS. CDR3 DNA: TGTGCCAGCAGTGGGACGATGCAAGCCAAAAACATTCAGTACTTC. Encoded protein: CASSGTMQAKNIQYF.